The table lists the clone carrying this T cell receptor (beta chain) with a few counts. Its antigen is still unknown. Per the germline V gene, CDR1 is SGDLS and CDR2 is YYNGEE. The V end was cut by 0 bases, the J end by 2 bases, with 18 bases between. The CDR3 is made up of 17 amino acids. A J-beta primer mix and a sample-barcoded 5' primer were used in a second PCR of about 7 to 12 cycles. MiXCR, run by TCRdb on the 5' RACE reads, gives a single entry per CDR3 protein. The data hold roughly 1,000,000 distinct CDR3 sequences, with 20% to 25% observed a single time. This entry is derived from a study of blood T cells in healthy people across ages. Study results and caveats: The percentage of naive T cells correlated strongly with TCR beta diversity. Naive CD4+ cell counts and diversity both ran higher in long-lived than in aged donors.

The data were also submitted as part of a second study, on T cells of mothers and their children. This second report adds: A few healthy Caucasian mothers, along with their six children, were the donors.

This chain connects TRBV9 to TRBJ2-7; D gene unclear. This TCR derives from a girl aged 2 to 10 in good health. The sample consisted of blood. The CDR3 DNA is TGTGCCAGCAGCGTAGTCCGTGTAAGCGACCGTCCCTACGAGCAGTACTTC. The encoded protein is CASSVVRVSDRPYEQYF. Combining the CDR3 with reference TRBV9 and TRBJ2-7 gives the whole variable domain DSGVTQTPKHLITATGQRVTLRCSPRSGDLSVYWYQQSLDQGLQFLIQYYNGEERAKGNILERFSAQQFPDLHSELNLSSLELGDSALYFCASSVVRVSDRPYEQYFGPGTRLTVT.